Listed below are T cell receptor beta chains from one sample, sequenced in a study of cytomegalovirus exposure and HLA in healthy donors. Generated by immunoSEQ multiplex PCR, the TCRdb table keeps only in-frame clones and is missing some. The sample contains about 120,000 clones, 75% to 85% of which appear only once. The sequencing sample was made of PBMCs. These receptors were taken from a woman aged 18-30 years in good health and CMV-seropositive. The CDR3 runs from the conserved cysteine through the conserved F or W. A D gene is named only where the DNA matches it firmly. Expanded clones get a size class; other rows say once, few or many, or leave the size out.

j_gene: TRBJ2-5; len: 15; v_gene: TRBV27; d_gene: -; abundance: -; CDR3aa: CASSPTPPGGKTQYF; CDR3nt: TGTGCCAGCAGTCCTACTCCCCCAGGGGGGAAGACCCAGTACTTC
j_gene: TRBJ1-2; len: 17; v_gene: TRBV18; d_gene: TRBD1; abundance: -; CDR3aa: CASSPPLSQGAGYGYTF; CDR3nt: TGTGCCAGCTCACCACCGTTAAGTCAGGGGGCAGGCTATGGCTACACCTTC
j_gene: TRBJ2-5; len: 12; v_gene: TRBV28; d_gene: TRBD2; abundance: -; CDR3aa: CASRGGGETQYF; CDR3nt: TGTGCCAGCAGAGGCGGGGGGGAGACCCAGTACTTC
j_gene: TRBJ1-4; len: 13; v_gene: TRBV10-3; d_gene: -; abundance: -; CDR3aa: CAISWGVHEKLFF; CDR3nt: TGTGCCATCAGTTGGGGGGTTCATGAAAAACTGTTTTTT
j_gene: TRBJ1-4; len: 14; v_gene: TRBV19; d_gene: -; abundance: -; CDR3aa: CASSASWGREKLFF; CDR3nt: TGTGCCAGTAGCGCAAGTTGGGGGCGAGAAAAACTGTTTTTT
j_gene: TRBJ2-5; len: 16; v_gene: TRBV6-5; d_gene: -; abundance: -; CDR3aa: CASSYVGGRPEETQYF; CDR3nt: TGTGCCAGCAGTTACGTCGGGGGGCGCCCGGAGGAGACCCAGTACTTC
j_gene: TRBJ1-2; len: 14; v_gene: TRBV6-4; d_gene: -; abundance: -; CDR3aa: CASSADSYSYGYTF; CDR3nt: TGTGCCAGCAGTGCGGACAGCTACTCTTATGGCTACACCTTC
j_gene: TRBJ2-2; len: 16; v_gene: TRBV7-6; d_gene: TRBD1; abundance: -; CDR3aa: CASSYSLTGGTGELFF; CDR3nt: TGTGCCAGCAGCTACTCCCTAACAGGGGGCACCGGGGAGCTGTTTTTT
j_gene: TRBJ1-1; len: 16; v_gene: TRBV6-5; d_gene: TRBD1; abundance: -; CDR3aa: CASSFRQGHMRTEAFF; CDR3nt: TGTGCCAGCAGTTTCAGACAGGGTCATATGCGCACTGAAGCTTTCTTT
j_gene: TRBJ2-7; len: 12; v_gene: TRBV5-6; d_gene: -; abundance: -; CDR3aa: CASSPRGGEQYF; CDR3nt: TGTGCCAGCAGCCCCAGGGGTGGTGAGCAGTACTTC
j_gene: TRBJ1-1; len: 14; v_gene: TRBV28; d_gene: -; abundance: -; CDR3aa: CASRTGSYDTEAFF; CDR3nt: TGTGCCAGCAGAACAGGGAGTTATGACACTGAAGCTTTCTTT
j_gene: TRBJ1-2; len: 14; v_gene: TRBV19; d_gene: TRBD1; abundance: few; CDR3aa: CASSLGQGDYGYTF; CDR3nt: TGTGCCAGTAGCCTTGGACAGGGGGACTATGGCTACACCTTC
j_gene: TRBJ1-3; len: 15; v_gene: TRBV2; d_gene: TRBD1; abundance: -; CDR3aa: CASSETGGIGNTIYF; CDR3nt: TGTGCCAGCAGTGAAACAGGGGGTATCGGAAACACCATATATTTT
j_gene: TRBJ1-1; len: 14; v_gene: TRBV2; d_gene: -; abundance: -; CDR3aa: CASIGGGGPTEAFF; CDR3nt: TGTGCCAGCATCGGAGGGGGGGGGCCAACTGAAGCTTTCTTT
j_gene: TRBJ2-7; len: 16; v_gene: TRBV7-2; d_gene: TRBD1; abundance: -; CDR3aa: CASSLRGDRGHYEQYF; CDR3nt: TGTGCCAGCAGCTTACGAGGGGACAGGGGGCACTACGAGCAGTACTTC
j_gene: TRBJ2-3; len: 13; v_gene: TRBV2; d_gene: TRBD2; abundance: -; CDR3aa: CARKAGGSDTQYF; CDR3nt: TGTGCCAGGAAAGCGGGAGGGTCGGATACGCAGTATTTT
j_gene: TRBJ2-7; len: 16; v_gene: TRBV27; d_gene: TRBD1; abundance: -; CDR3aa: CASSLQTGTARYEQYF; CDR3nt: TGTGCCAGCAGCCTACAGACCGGGACAGCCCGATACGAGCAGTACTTC
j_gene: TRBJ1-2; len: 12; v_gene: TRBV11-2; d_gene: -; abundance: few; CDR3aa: CASSLEGRGYTF; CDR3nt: TGTGCCAGCAGCTTAGAGGGGAGAGGCTACACCTTC
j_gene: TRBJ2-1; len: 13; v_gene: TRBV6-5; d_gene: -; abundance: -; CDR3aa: CASSRLGAPEQFF; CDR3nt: TGTGCCAGCAGCCGCCTAGGGGCCCCTGAGCAGTTCTTC
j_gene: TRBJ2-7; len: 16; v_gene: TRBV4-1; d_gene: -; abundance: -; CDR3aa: CASSQAGGAQPYEQYF; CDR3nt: TGCGCCAGCAGCCAAGCTGGTGGGGCCCAACCCTACGAGCAGTACTTC
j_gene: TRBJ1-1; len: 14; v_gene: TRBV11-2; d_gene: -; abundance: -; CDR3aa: CDSSPQLLNTEAFF; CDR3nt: TGTGACAGCAGCCCGCAACTCCTGAACACTGAAGCTTTCTTT
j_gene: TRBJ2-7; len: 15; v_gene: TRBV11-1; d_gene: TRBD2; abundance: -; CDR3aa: CASSRPGLAGNEQYF; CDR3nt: TGTGCCAGCAGCCGACCGGGACTAGCGGGGAACGAGCAGTACTTC
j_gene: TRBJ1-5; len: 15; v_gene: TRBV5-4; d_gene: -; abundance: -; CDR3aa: CASSRDGGRGEPQHF; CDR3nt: TGTGCCAGCAGCCGGGACGGAGGGCGAGGGGAGCCCCAGCATTTT
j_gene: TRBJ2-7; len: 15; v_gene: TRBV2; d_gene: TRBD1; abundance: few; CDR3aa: CASRRTGQDLYEQYF; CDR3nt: TGTGCCAGCAGACGAACGGGACAGGACCTCTACGAGCAGTACTTC
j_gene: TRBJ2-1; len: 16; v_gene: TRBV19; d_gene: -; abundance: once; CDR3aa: CASSISGPKFYNEQFF; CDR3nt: TGTGCCAGTAGTATTTCTGGCCCAAAATTTTACAATGAGCAGTTCTTC
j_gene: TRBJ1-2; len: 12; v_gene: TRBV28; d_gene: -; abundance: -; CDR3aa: CASNSGNYGYTF; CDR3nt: TGTGCCAGCAACTCGGGGAACTATGGCTACACCTTC
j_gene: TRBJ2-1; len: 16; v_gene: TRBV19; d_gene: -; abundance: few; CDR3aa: CASSILGFTAGNEQFF; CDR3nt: TGTGCCAGTAGTATTCTGGGATTCACCGCGGGCAATGAGCAGTTCTTC
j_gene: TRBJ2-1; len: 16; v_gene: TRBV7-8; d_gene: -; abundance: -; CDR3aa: CASSLYRGRDYNEQFF; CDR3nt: TGTGCCAGCAGCTTATATAGGGGCAGGGATTACAATGAGCAGTTCTTC
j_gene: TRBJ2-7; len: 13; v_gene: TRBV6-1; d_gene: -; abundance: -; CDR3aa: CASSERGLREQYF; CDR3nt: TGTGCCAGCAGTGAACGGGGATTGCGCGAGCAGTACTTC
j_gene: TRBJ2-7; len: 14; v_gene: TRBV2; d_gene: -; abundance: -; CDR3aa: CASSYRSSSYEQYF; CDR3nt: TGTGCCAGCAGTTACAGGAGTAGCTCCTACGAGCAGTACTTC
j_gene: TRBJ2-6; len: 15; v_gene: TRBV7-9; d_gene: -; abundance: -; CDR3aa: CASSQQGLGANVLTF; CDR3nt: TGTGCCAGCAGCCAGCAGGGGCTAGGAGCCAACGTCCTGACTTTC
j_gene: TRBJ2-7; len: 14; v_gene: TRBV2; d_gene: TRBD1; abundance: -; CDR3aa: CASRGGQGPREQYF; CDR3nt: TGTGCCAGCAGGGGGGGACAGGGGCCTCGGGAGCAGTACTTC
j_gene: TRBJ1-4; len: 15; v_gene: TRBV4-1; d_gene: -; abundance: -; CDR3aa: CASSPSFTYNEKLFF; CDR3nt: TGCGCCAGCAGCCCGTCGTTTACCTATAATGAAAAACTGTTTTTT
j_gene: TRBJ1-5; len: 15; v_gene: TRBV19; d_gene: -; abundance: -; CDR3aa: CASSVERQVRQPQHF; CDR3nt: TGTGCCAGTAGTGTCGAGAGACAGGTGAGGCAGCCCCAGCATTTT
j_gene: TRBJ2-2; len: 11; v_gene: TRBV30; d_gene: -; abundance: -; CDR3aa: CAWSRTGELFF; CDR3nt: TGTGCCTGGAGTCGCACCGGGGAGCTGTTTTTT